This TCR beta chain emerged from a study of spatial heterogeneity in lung cancer. Study at large: Sequencing consistently turned up more beta-chain sequences than alpha-chain sequences.

CDR1 and CDR2 (germline): WNHNN, SYGVQD (reference sequence). V was clipped by 6 bases and J by 1 base; unmatched bases: 4. The CDR3 sequence is 15 residues long. This clonotype has a count of ten or more. The antigen remains undetermined. The size of this beta chain means little, since it is a stray read in a library made for alpha chains. Study-wide findings and caveats: Of the expanded TCRs, ubiquitous and regional counts tracked the counts of ubiquitous and regional nonsynonymous mutations, respectively. Tracking of tumor mutation counts was seen in expanded intratumoral alpha and beta TCR counts.

Time point meaning: sample taken at primary tumor resection. Whole RNA was taken from tumor, nontumor lung or frozen PBMC; it was then sequenced unsorted. Each TCR cDNA molecule carried a unique molecular identifier. TCRdb called the 5' RACE reads again in MiXCR, with one record for every CDR3 protein. The sample includes roughly 18,000 distinct CDR3 sequences, roughly 9% seen only once; the top ten take less than 25%. The sequence derives from a female donor with early-stage non-small cell lung cancer. The rearrangement links TRBV10-1 to TRBJ1-3; 9 bases agree with TRBD1. The source material was lung tumor tissue, sampled at surgery. The CDR3 sequence: CASSEGQGSGNTIYF. In nucleotides, the CDR3 is TGCGCCAGCAGCGAGGGACAGGGTTCTGGAAACACCATATATTTT.